A selection of T cell receptor beta chains follows, all from one sample in a study of Tregs in tolerant kidney transplant recipients. Clones were read by immunoSEQ multiplex PCR, and TCRdb kept only the in-frame ones, dropping some. This table has about 64,000 clones, approximately 98% appearing once. The input for sequencing was Tregs from blood, taken before the transplant. The origin of the receptors is a human donor who received a combined kidney and bone marrow transplant. Both conserved end residues are part of each CDR3. The D gene is left open where the match is weak. Size is stated for part of the rows, as once, few or many counts, or as a class when the clone is expanded.

d_gene | abundance | j_gene | v_gene | CDR3nt | CDR3aa
- | - | TRBJ2-7 | TRBV5-5 | TGTGCCAGCAGCGCGGACCTAGGGGGCTACGAGCAGTACTTC | CASSADLGGYEQYF
- | - | TRBJ1-5 | TRBV7-9 | TGTGCCAGCAGCTTAGGCGGAGGGTTCGGCAATCAGCCCCAGCATTTT | CASSLGGGFGNQPQHF
- | - | TRBJ2-1 | TRBV27 | TGTGCCAGCAGTTTTTGGGCAGGATTAACCTACAATGAGCAGTTCTTC | CASSFWAGLTYNEQFF
- | - | TRBJ1-1 | TRBV5-1 | TGCGCCAGCAGCTTGGCGACAGGACTTTACACTGAAGCTTTCTTT | CASSLATGLYTEAFF
- | once | TRBJ2-1 | TRBV5-1 | TGCGCCAGCAGCTTGAGGCGGGGCTCCTACAATGAGCAGTTCTTC | CASSLRRGSYNEQFF
- | - | TRBJ1-2 | TRBV30 | TGTGCCTGGAGCTGGAGGGTGGGGTATGGCTACACCTTC | CAWSWRVGYGYTF
TRBD2 | - | TRBJ2-7 | TRBV7-2 | TGTGCCAGCAGCTCGTGGGGGGGCTACGAGCAGTACTTC | CASSSWGGYEQYF
TRBD2 | once | TRBJ2-5 | TRBV5-1 | TGCGCCAGCAGCTTGGTAAGAGGGAGGGCCCAGGAGACCCAGTACTTC | CASSLVRGRAQETQYF
TRBD2 | - | TRBJ2-1 | TRBV18 | TGTGCCAGCTCACCAGGGCTAGCGGGAAGTAATGAGCAGTTCTTC | CASSPGLAGSNEQFF
- | - | TRBJ1-2 | TRBV28 | TGTGCCAGCAGTTTAGTGGGAGGGACCAACTATGGCTACACCTTC | CASSLVGGTNYGYTF
TRBD1 | few | TRBJ1-2 | TRBV5-1 | TGCGCCAGCAGCTTATTGACAGGGGTAGATGGTGGCTACACCTTC | CASSLLTGVDGGYTF
TRBD1 | once | TRBJ2-5 | TRBV15 | TGTGCCACCAGCAGATTTTCGACAGGGACCCTGGGGACCCAGTACTTC | CATSRFSTGTLGTQYF
- | - | TRBJ1-5 | TRBV6-6 | TGTGCCAGCAGTGTCCCGGGACTGAGCAATCAGCCCCAGCATTTT | CASSVPGLSNQPQHF
- | - | TRBJ1-1 | TRBV19 | TGTGCCAGTAGTACCCAAGTTGCGGGAGCTTTCTTT | CASSTQVAGAFF
- | - | TRBJ2-7 | TRBV2 | TGTGCCAGCCTCGAACTTTTCTACGAGCAGTACTTC | CASLELFYEQYF
- | - | TRBJ2-5 | TRBV6-5 | TGTGCCAGTAAAAGGGGGCAAGAGACCCAGTACTTC | CASKRGQETQYF
- | - | TRBJ2-5 | TRBV5-4 | TGTGCCAGCAGCTTTCTACAGGGAAAAGAGACCCAGTACTTC | CASSFLQGKETQYF
TRBD2 | - | TRBJ2-3 | TRBV27 | TGTGCCAGCAGTTCCCCCGGACTAGCGGGACTCAGAGATACGCAGTATTTT | CASSSPGLAGLRDTQYF
- | - | TRBJ2-1 | TRBV5-1 | TGCGCCAGCAGCTTGGGGACCAGCGGACTCTACAATGAGCAGTTCTTC | CASSLGTSGLYNEQFF
- | once | TRBJ2-2 | TRBV9 | TGTGCCAGCAGCGTAGGTGGGCGCAACACCGGGGAGCTGTTTTTT | CASSVGGRNTGELFF
- | - | TRBJ2-3 | TRBV29-1 | TGCAGCGTTGAAGAGTATGGCGGAGCCGGCACAGATACGCAGTATTTT | CSVEEYGGAGTDTQYF
TRBD1 | - | TRBJ2-7 | TRBV27 | TGTGCCAGCAGTCCCCGGACAGGTTCCTACGAGCAGTACTTC | CASSPRTGSYEQYF
- | - | TRBJ2-7 | TRBV6-1 | TGTGCCAGCAGTGAACGTCGGCGAGCGGGCTACGAGCAGTACTTC | CASSERRRAGYEQYF
TRBD1 | - | TRBJ2-7 | TRBV29-1 | TGCAGCGCCGGACAGGGGACCTACGAGCAGTACTTC | CSAGQGTYEQYF
- | - | TRBJ2-6 | TRBV7-2 | TGTGCCAGCAGCCGAGATTCTGGGGCCAACGTCCTGACTTTC | CASSRDSGANVLTF
- | once | TRBJ1-2 | TRBV30 | TGTGCCTGGACTGGTGGGGGGATCAACTATGGCTACACCTTC | CAWTGGGINYGYTF
- | - | TRBJ2-5 | TRBV6-5 | TGTGCCAGCAGCCGTCCAGGGTGGGGAGAGACCCAGTACTTC | CASSRPGWGETQYF
- | - | TRBJ1-2 | TRBV4-3 | TGCGCCAGCAGCCAAGATCGGGGATACGGCTATGGCTACACCTTC | CASSQDRGYGYGYTF
- | - | TRBJ2-5 | TRBV6-5 | TGTGCCAGCAGTTCTTGGAGAAAAGAGACCCAGTACTTC | CASSSWRKETQYF
- | - | TRBJ1-5 | TRBV7-9 | TGTGCCAGCAGCTTGACAGGAAGCAATCAGCCCCAGCATTTT | CASSLTGSNQPQHF
TRBD2 | once | TRBJ2-5 | TRBV7-3 | TGTGCCAGCAGCGATCTAGCGGGGGCTCCCCTAGAGACCCAGTACTTC | CASSDLAGAPLETQYF
TRBD2 | - | TRBJ2-7 | TRBV9 | TGTGCCAGCAGCCCCCAGACTAGCGGTCCCTACGAGCAGTACTTC | CASSPQTSGPYEQYF
TRBD2 | - | TRBJ2-1 | TRBV28 | TGTGCCAGCGTGGCGGGGGATTACAATGAGCAGTTCTTC | CASVAGDYNEQFF
- | - | TRBJ1-2 | TRBV7-2 | TGTGCCAGCAGCTTAGAGGGGAGGATGGCAGGCGGGATTGGCTACACCTTC | CASSLEGRMAGGIGYTF
TRBD1 | - | TRBJ2-2 | TRBV7-3 | TGTGCCAGCAGCCAACGGCCCCCGTGGACAGGGGGCAACGGGGAGCTGTTTTTT | CASSQRPPWTGGNGELFF
- | - | TRBJ2-7 | TRBV7-2 | TGTGCCAGCAGCCGCATCAGCACTAGGGACTCCTACGAGCAGTACTTC | CASSRISTRDSYEQYF
TRBD1 | - | TRBJ1-5 | TRBV27 | TGTGCCAGCAGTCCGCAACAGGGGGCTCTTGGGCCCCAGCATTTT | CASSPQQGALGPQHF
TRBD1 | - | TRBJ1-1 | TRBV30 | TGTGCCTGGAACGGACAGGCGAACACTGAAGCTTTCTTT | CAWNGQANTEAFF
TRBD1 | - | TRBJ2-3 | TRBV6-1 | TGTGCCAGCAGTGTGTGGGGACAGGGGAGCACAGATACGCAGTATTTT | CASSVWGQGSTDTQYF
- | - | TRBJ2-5 | TRBV6-6 | TGTGCCAGCAGTCCCTCGCGTATAGGAGGGGAGACCCAGTACTTC | CASSPSRIGGETQYF
- | - | TRBJ2-1 | TRBV19 | TGTGCCAGTAGTCCCCGACTCTTCTACAATGAGCAGTTCTTC | CASSPRLFYNEQFF
- | - | TRBJ1-1 | TRBV25-1 | TGTGCCAGCAGAGTTTCAGGGGACACTGAAGCTTTCTTT | CASRVSGDTEAFF
- | once | TRBJ2-3 | TRBV6-4 | TGTGCCAGCAGTGTAAAAAGCACAGATACGCAGTATTTT | CASSVKSTDTQYF
- | - | TRBJ2-3 | TRBV7-2 | TGTGCCAGCAGCCCCCGCGGTAGCACAGATACGCAGTATTTT | CASSPRGSTDTQYF
TRBD1 | - | TRBJ1-5 | TRBV19 | TGTGCCAGTAGTATGCTGCTTGACAGGGACAATCAGCCCCAGCATTTT | CASSMLLDRDNQPQHF
TRBD2 | - | TRBJ2-3 | TRBV5-1 | TGCGCCAGCAGCTTCCTAGCGGGAGGGCCCACAGATACGCAGTATTTT | CASSFLAGGPTDTQYF
- | - | TRBJ1-1 | TRBV7-2 | TGTGCCAGCAGCTCAGACGGGACAACCTTTAGTGAAGCTTTCTTT | CASSSDGTTFSEAFF
- | - | TRBJ1-2 | TRBV5-8 | TGTGCCAGCAGCCGGACAGTGGGCGGCTACACCTTC | CASSRTVGGYTF
TRBD2 | - | TRBJ2-1 | TRBV11-2 | TGTGCCAGCGGGCAGGGACTAGCGGGAGTCACTGAGCAGTTCTTC | CASGQGLAGVTEQFF
- | - | TRBJ2-3 | TRBV20-1 | TGCAGTGCTCTATCGTGGGATACGCAGTATTTT | CSALSWDTQYF
TRBD1 | - | TRBJ2-2 | TRBV4-2 | TGTGCCAGCAGCTCAGGGGGTTTCTACACCGGGGAGCTGTTTTTT | CASSSGGFYTGELFF
TRBD1 | - | TRBJ1-4 | TRBV5-1 | TGCGCCAGCAACACAGGGGAAAACTCAGATGAAAAACTGTTTTTT | CASNTGENSDEKLFF
- | - | TRBJ2-1 | TRBV27 | TGTGCCAGCAGTTTCGATGAGCAGTTCTTC | CASSFDEQFF
- | - | TRBJ1-2 | TRBV6-5 | TGTGCCAGCAGTTCCGAGGGCCCCTATGGCTACACCTTC | CASSSEGPYGYTF